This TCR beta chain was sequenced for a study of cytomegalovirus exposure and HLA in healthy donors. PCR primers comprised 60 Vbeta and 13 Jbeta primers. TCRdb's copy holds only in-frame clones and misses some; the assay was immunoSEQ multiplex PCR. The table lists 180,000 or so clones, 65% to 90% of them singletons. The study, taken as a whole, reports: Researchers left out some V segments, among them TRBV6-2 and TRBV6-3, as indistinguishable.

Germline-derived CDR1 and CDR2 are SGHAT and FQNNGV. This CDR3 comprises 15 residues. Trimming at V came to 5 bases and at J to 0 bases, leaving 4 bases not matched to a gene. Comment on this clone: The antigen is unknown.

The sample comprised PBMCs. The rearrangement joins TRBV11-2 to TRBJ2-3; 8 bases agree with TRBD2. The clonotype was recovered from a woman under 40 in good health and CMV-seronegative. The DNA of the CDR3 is TGTGCCAGCAGCCTAGCGGGTGAAAGCACAGATACGCAGTATTTT. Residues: CASSLAGESTDTQYF.